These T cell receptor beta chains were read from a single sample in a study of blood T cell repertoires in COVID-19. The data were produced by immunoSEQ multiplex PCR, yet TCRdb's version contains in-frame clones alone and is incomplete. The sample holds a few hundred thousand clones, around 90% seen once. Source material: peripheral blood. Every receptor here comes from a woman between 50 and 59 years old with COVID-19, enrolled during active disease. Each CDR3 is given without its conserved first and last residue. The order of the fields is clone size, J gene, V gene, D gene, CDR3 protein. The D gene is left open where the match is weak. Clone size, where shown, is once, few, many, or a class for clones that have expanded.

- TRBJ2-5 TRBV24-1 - ATRGKGRGQETQY
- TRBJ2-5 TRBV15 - ATSRDPTSGETQY
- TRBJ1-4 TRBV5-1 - ASSLALDATNEKLF
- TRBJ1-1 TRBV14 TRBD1 ASSDGQVEAF
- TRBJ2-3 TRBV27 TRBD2 ASSLLAAGGSSTDTQY
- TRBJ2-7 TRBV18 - ASSPPLQGWSYEQY
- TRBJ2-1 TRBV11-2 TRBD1 ASSFLTGTYNEQF
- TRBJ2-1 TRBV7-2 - ASRRDFYNEQF
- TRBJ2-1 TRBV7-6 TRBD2 ASSWFSGKGDEQF
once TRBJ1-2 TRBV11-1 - ASSFTGGGLEGYT
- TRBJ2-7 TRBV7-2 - ASSSFWGGAEQY
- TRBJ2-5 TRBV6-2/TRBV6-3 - ASSYGRLAKETQY
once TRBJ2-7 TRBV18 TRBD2 ASSPLGITSGYEQY
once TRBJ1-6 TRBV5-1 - ASSSHLSSYNSPLH
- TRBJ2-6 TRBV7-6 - ASTWEPGANVLT
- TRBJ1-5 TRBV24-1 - ATSDGGVPNQPQH
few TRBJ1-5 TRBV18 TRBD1 ASADRDQSQPQH
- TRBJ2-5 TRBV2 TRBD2 ASSVGLAGGQETQY
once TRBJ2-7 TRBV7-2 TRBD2 ASSWTSGSYEQY
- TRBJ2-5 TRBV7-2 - ASSLVRFTQY
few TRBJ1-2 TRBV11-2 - ASSSAGRWNYGYT
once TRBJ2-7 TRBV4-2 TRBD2 ASSQATSGVYEQY
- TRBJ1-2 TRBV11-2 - ASSLALDYGYT
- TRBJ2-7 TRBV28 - ASSPLWGAYEQY
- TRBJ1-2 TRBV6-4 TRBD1 ASSEIGGFGGYT
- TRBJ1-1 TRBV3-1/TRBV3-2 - ASSQAGRDTEAF
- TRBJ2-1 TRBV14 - ASSPPNRPSQF
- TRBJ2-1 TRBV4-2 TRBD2 ASSPGVAGSYNEQF
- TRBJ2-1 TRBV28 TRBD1 ASSPDRGGEF
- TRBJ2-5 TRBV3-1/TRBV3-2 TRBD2 ASSQEAQGLSAGGEQETQY
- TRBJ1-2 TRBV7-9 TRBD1 ASSTGQGAGYT
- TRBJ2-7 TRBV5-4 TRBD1 ASSLTGDRLYEQY
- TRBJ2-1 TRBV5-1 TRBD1 ASSLRDRATHEQF
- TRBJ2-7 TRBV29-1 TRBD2 SVVTSGLYEQY
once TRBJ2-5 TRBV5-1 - ASSWQGVAETQY
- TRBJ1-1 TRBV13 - ASSRDTYEAF
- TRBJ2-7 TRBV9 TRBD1 ASSVAGQGAYEQY
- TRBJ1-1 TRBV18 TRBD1 ASSPSLTGFRTEAF
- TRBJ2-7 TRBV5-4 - ASSPGSGEQY
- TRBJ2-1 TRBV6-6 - ASSYRREDEQF
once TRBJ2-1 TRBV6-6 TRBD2 ASRPGTSGFNEQF
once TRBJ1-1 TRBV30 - AWSSQLNTEAF
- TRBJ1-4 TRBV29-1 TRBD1 SVGAPGQGNEKLF
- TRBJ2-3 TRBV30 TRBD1 AWSWDRFVDTQY
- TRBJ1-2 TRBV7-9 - ASSSGNYGYT
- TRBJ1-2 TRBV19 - ASSIVPDGYT
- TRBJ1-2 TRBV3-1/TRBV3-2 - ASSQAGFVNYGYT
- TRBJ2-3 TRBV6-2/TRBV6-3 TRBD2 ASSKGLAVTDTQY
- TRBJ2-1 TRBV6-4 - ASSRDLDYNEQF
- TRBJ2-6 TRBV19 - ASSITMRSGANVLT
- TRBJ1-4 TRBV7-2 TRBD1 ASSLAGTGYEKLF
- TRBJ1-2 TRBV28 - ASSLSGGRGGYT
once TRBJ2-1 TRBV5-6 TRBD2 ASIDGTISYNEQF
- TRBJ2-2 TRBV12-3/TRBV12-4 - ASSWRGPGELF
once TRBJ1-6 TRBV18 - ASSPRHWETLH
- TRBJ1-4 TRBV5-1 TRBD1 ASSGDRADLEKLF
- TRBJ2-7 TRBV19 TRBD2 ASSSGTSGRSALEQY